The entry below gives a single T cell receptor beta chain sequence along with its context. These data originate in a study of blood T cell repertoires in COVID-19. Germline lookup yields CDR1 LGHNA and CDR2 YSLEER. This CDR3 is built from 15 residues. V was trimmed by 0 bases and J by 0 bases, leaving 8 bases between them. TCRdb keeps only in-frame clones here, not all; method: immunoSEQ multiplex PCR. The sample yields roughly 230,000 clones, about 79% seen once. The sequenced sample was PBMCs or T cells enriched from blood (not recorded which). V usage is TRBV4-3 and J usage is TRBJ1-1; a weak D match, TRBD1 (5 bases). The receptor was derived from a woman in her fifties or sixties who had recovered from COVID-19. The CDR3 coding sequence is TGCGCCAGCAGCCAAGATCGGACAATGAACACTGAAGCTTTCTTT. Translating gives CASSQDRTMNTEAFF.